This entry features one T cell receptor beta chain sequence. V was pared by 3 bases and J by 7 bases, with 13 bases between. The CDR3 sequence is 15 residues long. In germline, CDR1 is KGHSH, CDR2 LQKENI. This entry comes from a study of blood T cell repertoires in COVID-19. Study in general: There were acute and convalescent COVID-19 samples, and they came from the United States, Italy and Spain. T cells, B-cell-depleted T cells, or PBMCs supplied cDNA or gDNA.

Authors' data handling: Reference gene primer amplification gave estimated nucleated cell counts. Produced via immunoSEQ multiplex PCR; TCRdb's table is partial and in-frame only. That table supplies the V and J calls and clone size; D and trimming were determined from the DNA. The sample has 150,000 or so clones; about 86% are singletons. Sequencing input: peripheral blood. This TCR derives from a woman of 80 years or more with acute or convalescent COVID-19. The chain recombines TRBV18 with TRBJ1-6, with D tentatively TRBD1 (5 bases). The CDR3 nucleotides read TGTGCCAGCTCACCTACAGGCGAACCAAATTCACCCCTCCACTTT. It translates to CASSPTGEPNSPLHF.